This T cell receptor (beta chain) is drawn from a study of shared clonotypes between healthy human individuals. Notes on the study in general: The naive CD4 repertoires of a handful of donors were compared, and around 4.9% of clonotypes were shared.

This clone was picked up one time. The antigen is unknown. Each cell subset's genomic DNA was divided evenly among several immunoSEQ plates. Assay: immunoSEQ multiplex PCR; the TCRdb copy retains only in-frame clones and omits some. The sample lists some 2,100,000 clones; approximately 96% were seen once. Recent vaccinations or acute infections were absent in the healthy HIV-negative adult donors. Everyone who donated was a Caucasian adult who lived in Nashville, Tennessee. Unmatched junction bases numbered 4, after V lost 5 bases and J lost 5 bases. This CDR3 has 13 amino acids. Germline V lookup: CDR1 SGHNT, CDR2 YENEEA.

The specimen was naive CD4+ T cells sorted from blood. Noted subset: CD45RA+ positively selected. This chain connects TRBV11-3 to TRBJ2-3; 7 bases fit TRBD1. The sequence derives from a man between 18 and 35 years old in good health. The CDR3 sequence: CASSVQGLDTQYF. The CDR3 DNA follows: TGTGCCAGCAGCGTACAGGGGTTAGATACGCAGTATTTT.